Reported below is one TCR beta chain. The V end lost 6 bases, the J end lost 5 bases, and 13 bases lay between the germline ends. Germline values: CDR1 MNHEY, CDR2 SVGAGI. The CDR3 length is 13 residues. RNA extraction was followed by reverse transcription into cDNA, which acted as the sequencing template. Some clones are missing from TCRdb's copy, which holds only in-frame ones; the method was immunoSEQ multiplex PCR. The data contain approximately 200,000 clones, 58% of them seen just once; the ten biggest clones take up 5.5% to 6%. These data are taken from a study of CD8+ T cells in alopecia areata. Treatment meaning: oral pan-JAK inhibitor, 5-10 mg twice daily.

The clonotype originates from a human donor with alopecia areata. This specimen was CD4+ T cells sorted from blood, taken at week 24, from a patient treated with tofacitinib. The J gene is TRBJ1-2, the V gene TRBV6-5; unclear D gene. Here the CDR3 DNA reads TGTGCCAGCAGCCCCCTCATTCAATATGGCTACACCTTC. This gives the protein CASSPLIQYGYTF.